A single sample is the source of the 31 T cell receptor beta chains below, sequenced in a study of graft-versus-host responses after intestinal transplantation. Sequenced by immunoSEQ multiplex PCR; TCRdb stores in-frame clones only, minus some. This sample yields 12,000 to 15,000 clones, of which 33% are seen a single time; about 2% belongs to the top ten. Irradiated, violet-dye-labeled stimulators (around 200,000) were plated alongside around 200,000 CFSE-labeled responders. Sample: alloreactive CD8+ T cells from a mixed lymphocyte reaction culture, taken before intestinal transplant. Regarding subset: CFSE-low proliferating T cells sorted from roughly six-day pre-transplant mixed lymphocyte reaction (GvH or HvG direction). Receptors were obtained from a human patient who received an intestinal transplant.

A few counts support this clone. This chain uses TRBV16 with TRBJ1-1; no clear D. The CDR3 runs to 12 residues. V shed 2 bases and J shed 7 bases, with 8 bases lying between them. CDR1 is KGHSY, CDR2 FQNENV, per germline. The CDR3 spells CASSQLGIEAFF. The DNA of the CDR3 is TGTGCCAGCAGCCAACTAGGAATTGAAGCTTTCTTT. Together with reference TRBV16 and TRBJ1-1, the CDR3 gives the full variable domain: GEEVAQTPKHLVRGEGQKAKLYCAPIKGHSYVFWYQQVLKNEFKFLISFQNENVFDETGMPKERFSAKCLPNSPCSLEIQATKLEDSAVYFCASSQLGIEAFFGQGTRLTVV.

This chain uses TRBV7-9 with TRBJ1-2; tentative D call: TRBD1 (5 bases). This CDR3 spans 13 amino acids. Germline CDR1 SEHNR, CDR2 FQNEAQ (reference sequence). V was trimmed by 2 bases and J by 6 bases, leaving 10 bases between them. DNA for the CDR3: TGTGCCAGCAGCTTATGGGACTCGGATGGCTACACCTTC. Translated, it gives CASSLWDSDGYTF.

This clone was seen only a few times. The rearrangement links TRBV7-2 to TRBJ2-1, with 8 bases fitting TRBD2. Germline-derived CDR1 and CDR2 are SGHTA and FQGNSA. Unmatched junction bases numbered 7, after V lost 5 bases and J lost 4 bases. The CDR3 extends over 15 amino acids. DNA for the CDR3: TGTGCCAGCAGCCCTATTACTAGCGGATACAATGAGCAGTTCTTC. It codes for CASSPITSGYNEQFF.

This clone was recorded a few times. This chain connects TRBV27 to TRBJ1-2, with D possibly TRBD1 on 6 matching bases. V was pared by 5 bases and J by 2 bases, with 15 bases between. CDR1 and CDR2 from the germline V gene are MNHEY and SMNVEV (reference sequence). There are 15 residues in the CDR3. In DNA, the CDR3 is TGTGCCAGCAGTCTGACCGGGACAACGAACTATGGCTACACCTTC. This gives the protein CASSLTGTTNYGYTF.

This clone was picked up a small number of times. The J gene is TRBJ2-1, the V gene TRBV7-9; D not resolved. The germline V and J ends were trimmed by 3 bases and 0 bases, with 9 bases remaining between them. The CDR3 contains 15 residues. Per the germline V gene, CDR1 is SEHNR and CDR2 is FQNEAQ (reference sequence). The CDR3 loop is CASSLSFYSYNEQFF. The CDR3 bases are TGTGCCAGCAGCTTGAGTTTTTACTCCTACAATGAGCAGTTCTTC.

This clone was seen more than once but under ten times. The chain couples TRBV4-3 to TRBJ2-2, with 9 bases aligning to TRBD1. Germline CDR1 LGHNA, CDR2 YSLEER. This CDR3 is 15 amino acids long. V lost 6 bases, J lost 6 bases, and 8 bases stayed unmatched. CDR3 DNA sequence: TGCGCCAGCAGGATAGGGACAGGGAGCTCCGGGGAGCTGTTTTTT. This sequence encodes CASRIGTGSSGELFF.

This chain joins TRBV11-2 and TRBJ1-4; D is ambiguous. CDR1 SGHAT and CDR2 FQNNGV come from the germline V gene. The CDR3 length is 13 residues. Trimming stripped 1 base from V and 8 bases from J, with 8 bases between. CDR3 residues: CASSLVLLEKLFF. The CDR3 DNA follows: TGTGCCAGCAGCTTAGTTCTTTTAGAAAAACTGTTTTTT.

V is TRBV7-2 and J is TRBJ2-1; 11 bases map to TRBD2. CDR3 size: 14 residues. With V trimmed by 5 bases and J by 7 bases, 4 bases remained unmatched. Germline V CDR1 and CDR2: SGHTA, FQGNSA. The CDR3 sequence: CASSPSGGKNEQFF. The CDR3, as DNA: TGTGCCAGCAGCCCTAGCGGGGGGAAAAATGAGCAGTTCTTC.

This clone was seen once. The rearrangement uses TRBV5-6 and TRBJ2-7; 13 bases align to TRBD2. The CDR3 has 16 amino acids. Germline assignment: CDR1 SGHDT and CDR2 YYEEEE. Trimming cost V 3 bases and J 7 bases; bases outside gene matches: 10. This CDR3 reads CASSSVTSGGPWEQYF. The CDR3 DNA reads as TGTGCCAGCAGCTCCGTGACTAGCGGGGGGCCGTGGGAGCAGTACTTC.

The chain recombines TRBV6-6 with TRBJ1-1, with 9 nucleotides matching TRBD1. J lost 9 bases, V lost 0 bases, and 2 bases had no gene match. Germline CDR1 MNHNY, CDR2 SVGAGI (reference sequence). CDR3 size: 13 residues. The CDR3, as DNA: TGTGCCAGCAGTTACTCGGGACAGGGCCAAGCTTTCTTT. This encodes CASSYSGQGQAFF.

The V and J genes are TRBV9 and TRBJ2-5; D is possibly TRBD1 (6 bases). V was shortened by 3 bases and J by 5 bases, with 14 bases between the two germline ends. The CDR3 is made up of 14 amino acids. CDR1 is SGDLS, CDR2 YYNGEE, per germline. The CDR3 is CASSAGQLEETQYF. The CDR3 nucleotides read TGTGCCAGCAGCGCCGGACAGTTAGAGGAGACCCAGTACTTC.

The rearrangement links TRBV7-9 to TRBJ1-2; 7 bases line up with TRBD1. Unmatched junction bases numbered 4, after V lost 2 bases and J lost 4 bases. The germline CDR1 and CDR2 sequences are SEHNR and FQNEAQ (reference sequence). This CDR3 comprises 14 residues. DNA for the CDR3: TGTGCCAGCAGCTTAACGACAGGGCCCTATGGCTACACCTTC. Amino acid sequence: CASSLTTGPYGYTF.

The V gene is TRBV19, the J gene TRBJ2-3, with D possibly matching TRBD1 (6 bases). The CDR3 length is 14 residues. Germline V gene lookup returns CDR1 LNHDA and CDR2 SQIVND (reference sequence). The germline V and J ends were trimmed by 7 bases and 2 bases, with 13 bases remaining between them. For the CDR3, the DNA is TGTGCCAGTACGGACAGAACCCTCACAGATACGCAGTATTTT. Translated, it gives CASTDRTLTDTQYF.

J is TRBJ2-3 and V is TRBV4-3, with D unclear. V was trimmed by 4 bases and J by 2 bases, leaving 10 bases between them. This CDR3 contains 14 residues. Germline CDR1 reads LGHNA; CDR2 reads YSLEER. The CDR3 sequence is CASSLTPLTDTQYF. CDR3 nucleotides: TGCGCCAGCAGCCTGACACCACTCACAGATACGCAGTATTTT.

This clone was counted a few times. This chain joins TRBV30 and TRBJ2-7, with a tentative D call TRBD1 (6 bases). The CDR3 sequence is 13 residues long. From germline, CDR1 is GTSNPN and CDR2 SVGIG (reference sequence). V was shortened by 2 bases and J by 4 bases, with 12 bases between the two germline ends. CDR3 nucleotides: TGTGCCTGGAGTTCAGGACAGCATTACGAGCAGTACTTC. Its protein product is CAWSSGQHYEQYF.

The chain carries TRBV12-5 and TRBJ2-2; 11 bases match TRBD2. Germline trimming cut 4 bases from V and 1 base from J; bases unmatched to any gene: 2. The CDR3 loop spans 16 amino acids. Germline lookup yields CDR1 LGHNT and CDR2 FRNRAP. CDR3 DNA: TGTGCTAGTGGTTCGACTAGCGGGGTGAACACCGGGGAGCTGTTTTTT. Residues: CASGSTSGVNTGELFF.

Only a few counts were recorded for this clone. The genes are TRBV7-9 and TRBJ2-4, with D perhaps matching TRBD2 (6 bases). V lost 4 bases to trimming and J lost 0 bases, with 13 bases between them. Germline CDR1 SEHNR, CDR2 FQNEAQ (reference sequence). This CDR3 comprises 16 residues. The CDR3 is CASSSPLGGAKNIQYF. The CDR3 DNA is TGTGCCAGCAGCTCCCCCCTCGGGGGAGCCAAAAACATTCAGTACTTC. Full variable domain (remainder filled in from reference TRBV7-9 and TRBJ2-4): DTGVSQNPRHKITKRGQNVTFRCDPISEHNRLYWYRQTLGQGPEFLTYFQNEAQLEKSRLLSDRFSAERPKGSFSTLEIQRTEQGDSAMYLCASSSPLGGAKNIQYFGAGTRLSVL.

A single count supports this clone. V gene TRBV6-5 combines with J gene TRBJ1-1; 7 nucleotides match TRBD1. V shed 2 bases, J shed 0 bases, and the junction held 6 bases outside the gene matches. The CDR3 covers 16 residues. CDR1 and CDR2 from the germline V gene are MNHEY and SVGAGI. CDR3 sequence: CASSYRSQGLNTEAFF. Here the CDR3 DNA reads TGTGCCAGCAGTTACAGATCACAGGGGCTGAACACTGAAGCTTTCTTT.

The V call is TRBV4-3, the J call TRBJ2-7; a possible D gene is TRBD1 (6 bases). The CDR3 covers 15 residues. Germline lookup yields CDR1 LGHNA and CDR2 YSLEER. The V and J ends lost 1 base and 2 bases respectively, with 12 bases between them. CDR3 nucleotides: TGCGCCAGCAGCCAAGGGTGGGGGCTTGCCTACGAGCAGTACTTC. It specifies CASSQGWGLAYEQYF.

This clone has only a few counts. This sequence joins TRBV27 and TRBJ1-4, with D possibly matching TRBD1 (6 bases). The CDR3 covers 14 residues. The germline V and J ends were trimmed by 6 bases and 3 bases, with 11 bases remaining between them. Germline CDR1 reads MNHEY; CDR2 reads SMNVEV (reference sequence). CDR3 amino acids: CASSRRGPNEKLFF. DNA of the CDR3: TGTGCCAGCAGCCGCAGGGGACCTAATGAAAAACTGTTTTTT.

The V gene is TRBV7-9, the J gene TRBJ2-7; the D gene is possibly TRBD2 (6 bases). This CDR3 has 16 amino acids. The germline V gene has CDR1 SEHNR and CDR2 FQNEAQ (reference sequence). The V and J ends lost 2 bases and 6 bases respectively, with 20 bases between them. CDR3 loop: CASSLNPTAGGAEQYF. Written as DNA, the CDR3 is TGTGCCAGCAGCTTAAATCCGACAGCCGGAGGGGCCGAGCAGTACTTC.

This clone was observed a few times. V is TRBV4-3 and J is TRBJ2-7; 9 bases align to TRBD1. CDR1 and CDR2 from the germline V gene are LGHNA and YSLEER. Losses at the gene ends were 3 bases for V and 6 bases for J; bases not matched to a gene: 6. There are 14 residues in the CDR3. CDR3 bases: TGCGCCAGCAGCCAGGAGGGACAGGGTGGCGAGCAGTACTTC. Its translation is CASSQEGQGGEQYF.

This chain links TRBV7-9 with TRBJ2-1, with unresolved D. The CDR3 is 10 amino acids. Germline loops: CDR1 SEHNR, CDR2 FQNEAQ (reference sequence). Trimming took off 9 bases at V and 4 bases at J, with 4 bases between the two ends. The CDR3: CASSYNEQFF. The CDR3 nucleotides read TGTGCCAGTTCGTACAATGAGCAGTTCTTC.

This clone was counted only a few times. V is TRBV27 and J is TRBJ1-4; D possibly corresponds to TRBD1 (5 bases). V was cut by 0 bases and J by 8 bases, with 16 bases left in between. The CDR3 has 16 residues. Per germline, CDR1 MNHEY and CDR2 SMNVEV (reference sequence). The CDR3, as DNA: TGTGCCAGCAGTTTATCTGGGGCCTTAGCATCGGAAAAACTGTTTTTT. It yields the protein CASSLSGALASEKLFF. The whole variable domain, remainder taken from reference TRBV27 and TRBJ1-4, is EAQVTQNPRYLITVTGKKLTVTCSQNMNHEYMSWYRQDPGLGLRQIYYSMNVEVTDKGDVPEGYKVSRKEKRNFPLILESPSPNQTSLYFCASSLSGALASEKLFFGSGTQLSVL.

The chain carries TRBV23-1 and TRBJ1-2, with 9 bases matching TRBD1. TRBV23-1 is flagged as an ORF with uncertain function. The J segment lost 8 bases and the V segment lost 4 bases, leaving 11 bases of the junction unmatched. The CDR3 consists of 15 residues. Here the CDR3 reads CASSRDRELGAGYTF. CDR3 in DNA: TGCGCCAGCAGTCGGGACAGGGAGTTAGGTGCGGGCTACACCTTC.

This clone was found a few times. The rearrangement uses TRBV7-9 and TRBJ1-2; 9 bases line up with TRBD1. The CDR3 covers 16 residues. CDR1 SEHNR and CDR2 FQNEAQ come from the germline V gene (reference sequence). J lost 2 bases, V lost 5 bases, and 9 bases had no gene match. CDR3 nucleotide sequence: TGTGCCAGCAGCCTATCCGGGACAGGGACCAACTATGGCTACACCTTC. Encoded protein: CASSLSGTGTNYGYTF. Drawing the rest from reference TRBV7-9 and TRBJ1-2, the complete variable domain is DTGVSQNPRHKITKRGQNVTFRCDPISEHNRLYWYRQTLGQGPEFLTYFQNEAQLEKSRLLSDRFSAERPKGSFSTLEIQRTEQGDSAMYLCASSLSGTGTNYGYTFGSGTRLTVV.

The rearrangement uses TRBV7-8 and TRBJ1-2; TRBD1 matches at 9 bases. Per germline, CDR1 SGHVS and CDR2 FQNEAQ. V lost 4 bases and J lost 6; bases outside the gene matches: 12. This CDR3 spans 16 amino acids. The CDR3 reads CASSSDRGTGWHGYTF. CDR3 bases: TGTGCCAGCAGCTCGGATCGGGGGACAGGGTGGCATGGCTACACCTTC.

The chain employs TRBV25-1 and TRBJ2-5; D perhaps matches TRBD1 (6 bases). V was shortened by 10 bases and J by 5 bases, with 20 bases between the two germline ends. This CDR3 comprises 14 residues. The germline CDR1 and CDR2 sequences are MGHDK and SYGVNS. The CDR3 is CATQGWGQGETQYF. Written as DNA, the CDR3 is TGTGCCACCCAGGGGTGGGGGCAGGGGGAGACCCAGTACTTC.

This clone was counted a few times. V gene TRBV11-2 combines with J gene TRBJ1-2, with TRBD1 as a possible D gene (5 bases). The CDR3 contains 12 residues. CDR1 is SGHAT, CDR2 FQNNGV, per germline. V lost 4 bases, J lost 8 bases, and 11 bases lay in between. The CDR3 sequence is CASSSGLSGYTF. The DNA of the CDR3 is TGTGCCAGCAGCTCGGGACTTTCCGGCTACACCTTC.

This clone was counted once. CDR3 sequence: CAWSEGGNQPQHF. Here the CDR3 DNA reads TGTGCCTGGAGCGAGGGAGGCAATCAGCCCCAGCATTTT. The V and J genes are TRBV30 and TRBJ1-5; D is unclear. Germline CDR1 and CDR2: GTSNPN and SVGIG (reference sequence). Trimming took 3 bases from V and 2 from J, leaving 8 bases between them. The CDR3 runs 13 residues.

This clone has just one count. The chain links TRBV28 to TRBJ1-1, with D tentatively TRBD1 (5 bases). Germline V lookup: CDR1 MDHEN, CDR2 SYDVKM. Deletions cut 6 bases from V and 7 bases from J, with 12 bases between. The CDR3 consists of 12 residues. The CDR3 sequence: CASSLQGYEAFF. CDR3 nucleotide sequence: TGTGCCAGCAGCCTCCAGGGTTATGAAGCTTTCTTT.